This T cell receptor (beta chain) was retrieved from a study of PD-1 blockade in classical Hodgkin lymphoma. The study's findings and limits: Those achieving complete response showed baseline diversity like newly diagnosed patients.

Time point here: cycle 4 day 1 (C4D1), after 5 to 7 weeks of nivolumab. Relapses following autologous stem cell transplantation were seen in all patients, with brentuximab vedotin exposure varying. Notes on this clone: Its antigen is not known.

CDR1 is LNHDA, CDR2 SQIVND, per germline (reference sequence). This CDR3 is 15 amino acids long. Trimming cost V 3 bases and J 6 bases; bases outside gene matches: 4. Assay: immunoSEQ multiplex PCR; the TCRdb copy retains only in-frame clones and omits some. The data contain 40,000 to 45,000 clones, 55% to 70% of them singletons. The TCR comes from a human donor with classical Hodgkin lymphoma. The chain uses TRBV19 and TRBJ2-3; 12 bases line up with TRBD2. The sample consisted of peripheral blood mononuclear cells (PBMCs), taken before the fourth cycle of nivolumab. The CDR3 loop reads CASSILAGGPDTQYF. The CDR3 DNA reads TGTGCCAGTAGTATTCTAGCGGGGGGGCCGGATACGCAGTATTTT.